This record covers a single TCR beta chain. The treatment was: around 19 received Ad26.COV2.S at low or high dose, single or two shots; 5 received placebo; per-sample allocation not given. Day 63 after the first injection of vaccine or placebo was the sampling time. Whoever gave the sample was an adult aged 18-55 years in Boston. It was Wuhan-strain SARS-CoV-2 spike that the Ad26 vaccine vector expressed. Repertoires were generated with immunoSEQ multiplex PCR, while TCRdb's copy carries only in-frame clones and drops some. Altogether about 350,000 clones are present, about 89% being singletons, with the ten largest covering around 5%. This entry is derived from a study of Ad26.COV2.S vaccination and SARS-CoV-2 variants. V was clipped by 0 bases and J by 6 bases, with 10 bases between them. This CDR3 has 13 residues. CDR1 and CDR2 from the germline V gene are SGDLS and YYNGEE.

Sequencing used peripheral blood, obtained in a trial of Ad26.COV2.S vaccine versus placebo. J is TRBJ2-7 and V is TRBV9, with D uncertain. The TCR comes from a person aged 18-60 years who received the Ad26.COV2.S COVID-19 vaccine or a placebo. The CDR3 spells CASSVDRLGEQYF. The CDR3 DNA reads as TGTGCCAGCAGCGTAGACCGGCTAGGCGAGCAGTACTTC.